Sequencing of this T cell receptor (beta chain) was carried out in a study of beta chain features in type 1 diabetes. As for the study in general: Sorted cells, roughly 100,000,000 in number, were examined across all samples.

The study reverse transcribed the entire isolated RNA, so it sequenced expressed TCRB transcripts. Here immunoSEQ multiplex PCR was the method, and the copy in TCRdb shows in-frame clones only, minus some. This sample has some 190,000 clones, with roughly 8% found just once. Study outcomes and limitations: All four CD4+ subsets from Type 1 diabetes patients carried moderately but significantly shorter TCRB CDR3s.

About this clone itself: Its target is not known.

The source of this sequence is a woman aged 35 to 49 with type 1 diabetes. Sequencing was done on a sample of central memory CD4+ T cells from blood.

The CDR3 region is CSVRHRGDSEQFF. The CDR3 bases are TGCAGCGTGCGACACAGGGGAGATAGTGAGCAGTTCTTC. V gene TRBV29-1 combines with J gene TRBJ2-1, with TRBD1 matching 7 bases. With 6 bases clipped from V and 9 bases from J, the junction kept 11 bases outside the gene matches. The CDR3 covers 13 residues. In germline, CDR1 is SQVTM, CDR2 ANQGSEA.